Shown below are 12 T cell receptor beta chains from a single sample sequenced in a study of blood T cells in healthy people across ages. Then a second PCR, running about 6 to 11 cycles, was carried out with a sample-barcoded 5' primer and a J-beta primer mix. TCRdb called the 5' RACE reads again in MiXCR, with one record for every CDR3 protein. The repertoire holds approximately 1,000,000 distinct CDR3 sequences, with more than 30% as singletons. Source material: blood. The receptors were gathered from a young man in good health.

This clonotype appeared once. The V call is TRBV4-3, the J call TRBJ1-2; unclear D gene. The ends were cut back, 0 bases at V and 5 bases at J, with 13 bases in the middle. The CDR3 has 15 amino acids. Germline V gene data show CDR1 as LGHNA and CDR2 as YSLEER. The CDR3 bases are TGCGCCAGCAGCCAAGAACGAACTGGGGAGTATGGCTACACCTTC. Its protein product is CASSQERTGEYGYTF.

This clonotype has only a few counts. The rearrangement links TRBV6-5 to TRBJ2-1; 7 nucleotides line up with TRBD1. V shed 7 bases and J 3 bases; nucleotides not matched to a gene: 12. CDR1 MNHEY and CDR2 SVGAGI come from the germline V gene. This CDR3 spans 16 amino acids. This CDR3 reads CASTKTQGSFYNEQFF. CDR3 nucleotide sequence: TGTGCCAGCACCAAAACACAGGGGTCGTTCTACAATGAGCAGTTCTTC.

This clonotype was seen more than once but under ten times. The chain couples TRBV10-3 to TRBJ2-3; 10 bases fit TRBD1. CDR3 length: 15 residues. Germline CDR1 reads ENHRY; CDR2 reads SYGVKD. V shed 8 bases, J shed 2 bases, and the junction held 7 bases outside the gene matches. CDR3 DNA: TGTGCCATCGGAGACAGGGGGCTAGACACAGATACGCAGTATTTT. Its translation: CAIGDRGLDTDTQYF.

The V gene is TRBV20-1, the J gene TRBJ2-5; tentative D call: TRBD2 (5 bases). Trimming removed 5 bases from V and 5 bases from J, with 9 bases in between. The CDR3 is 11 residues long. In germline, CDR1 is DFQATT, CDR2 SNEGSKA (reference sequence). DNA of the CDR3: TGCAGTGCTGCGGGTGAGGAGACCCAGTACTTC. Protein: CSAAGEETQYF.

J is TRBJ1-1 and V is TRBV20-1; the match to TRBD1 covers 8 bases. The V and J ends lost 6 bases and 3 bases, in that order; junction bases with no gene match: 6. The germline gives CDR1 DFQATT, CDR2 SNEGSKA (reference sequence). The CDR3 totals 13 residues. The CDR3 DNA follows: TGCAGTGCGCACGACAGGGGCTACACTGAAGCTTTCTTT. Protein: CSAHDRGYTEAFF.

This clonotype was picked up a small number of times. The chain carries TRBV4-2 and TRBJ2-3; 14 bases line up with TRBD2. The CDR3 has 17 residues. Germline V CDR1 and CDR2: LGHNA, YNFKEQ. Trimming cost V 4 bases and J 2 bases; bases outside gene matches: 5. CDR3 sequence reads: CASSLTTSGGDTDTQYF. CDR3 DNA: TGTGCCAGCAGCCTGACGACTAGCGGGGGGGACACAGATACGCAGTATTTT.

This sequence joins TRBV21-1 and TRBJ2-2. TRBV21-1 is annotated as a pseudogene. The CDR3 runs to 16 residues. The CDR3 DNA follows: TGTGCCAGCAGCAACGCGGTAGTAGGATGGACCGGGGAGCTGTTTTTT. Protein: CASSNAVVGWTGELFF.

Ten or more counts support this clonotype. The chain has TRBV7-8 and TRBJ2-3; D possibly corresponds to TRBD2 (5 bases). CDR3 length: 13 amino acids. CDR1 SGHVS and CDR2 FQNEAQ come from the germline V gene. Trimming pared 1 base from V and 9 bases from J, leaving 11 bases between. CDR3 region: CASSLEADYTQYF. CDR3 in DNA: TGTGCCAGCAGCTTAGAGGCTGACTACACGCAGTATTTT.

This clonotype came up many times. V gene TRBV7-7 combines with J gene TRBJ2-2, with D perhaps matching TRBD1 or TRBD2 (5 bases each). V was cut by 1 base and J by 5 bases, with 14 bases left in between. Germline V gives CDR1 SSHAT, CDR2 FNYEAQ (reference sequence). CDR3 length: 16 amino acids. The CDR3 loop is CASSLVVGTPTGELFF. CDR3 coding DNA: TGTGCCAGCAGCTTAGTGGTGGGGACCCCGACCGGGGAGCTGTTTTTT.

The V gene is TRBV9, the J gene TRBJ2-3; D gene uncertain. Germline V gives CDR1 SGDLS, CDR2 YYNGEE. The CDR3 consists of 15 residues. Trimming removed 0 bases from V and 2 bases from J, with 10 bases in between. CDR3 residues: CASSVDPITTDTQYF. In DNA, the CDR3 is TGTGCCAGCAGCGTAGACCCTATTACCACAGATACGCAGTATTTT.

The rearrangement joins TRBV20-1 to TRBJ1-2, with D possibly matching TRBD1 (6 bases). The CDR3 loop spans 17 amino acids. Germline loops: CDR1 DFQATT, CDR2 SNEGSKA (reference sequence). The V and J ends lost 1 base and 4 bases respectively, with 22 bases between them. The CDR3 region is CSARAPHTGQPPYGYTF. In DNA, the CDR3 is TGCAGTGCTAGAGCCCCTCACACCGGACAGCCGCCCTATGGCTACACCTTC.

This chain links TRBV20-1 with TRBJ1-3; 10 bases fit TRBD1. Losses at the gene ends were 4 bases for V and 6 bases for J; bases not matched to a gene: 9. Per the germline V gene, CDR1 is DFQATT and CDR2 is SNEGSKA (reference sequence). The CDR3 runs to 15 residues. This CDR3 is CSAKGDRGRVNTIYF. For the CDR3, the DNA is TGCAGTGCTAAAGGGGACAGGGGTCGTGTAAACACCATATATTTT.